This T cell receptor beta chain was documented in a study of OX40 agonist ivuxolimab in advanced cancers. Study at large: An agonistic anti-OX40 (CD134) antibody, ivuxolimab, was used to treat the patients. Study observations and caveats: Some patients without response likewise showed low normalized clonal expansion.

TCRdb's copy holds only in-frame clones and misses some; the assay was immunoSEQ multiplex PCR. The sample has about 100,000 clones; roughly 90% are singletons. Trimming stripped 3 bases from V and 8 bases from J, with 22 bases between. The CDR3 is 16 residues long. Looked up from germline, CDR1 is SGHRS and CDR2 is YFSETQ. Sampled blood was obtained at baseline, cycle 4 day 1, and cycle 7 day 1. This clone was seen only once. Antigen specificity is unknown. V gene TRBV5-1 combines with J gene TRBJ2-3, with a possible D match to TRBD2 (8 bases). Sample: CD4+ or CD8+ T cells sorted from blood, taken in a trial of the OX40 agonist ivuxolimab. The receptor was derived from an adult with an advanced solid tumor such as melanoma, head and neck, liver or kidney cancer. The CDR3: CASSSRRQGLGGTQYF. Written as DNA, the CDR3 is TGCGCCAGCAGCTCCCGTCGACAGGGACTAGGGGGTACGCAGTATTTT.